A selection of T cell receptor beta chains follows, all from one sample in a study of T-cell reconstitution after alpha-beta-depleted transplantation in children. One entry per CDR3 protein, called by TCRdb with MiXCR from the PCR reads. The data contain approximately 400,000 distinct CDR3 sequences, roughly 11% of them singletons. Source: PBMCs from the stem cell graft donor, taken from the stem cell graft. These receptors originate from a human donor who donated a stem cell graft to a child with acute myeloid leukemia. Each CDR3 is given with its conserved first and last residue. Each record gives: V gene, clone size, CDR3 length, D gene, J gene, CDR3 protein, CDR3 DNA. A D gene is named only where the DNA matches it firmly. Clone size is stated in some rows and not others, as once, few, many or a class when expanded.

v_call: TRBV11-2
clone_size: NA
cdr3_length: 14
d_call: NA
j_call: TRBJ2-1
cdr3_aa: CASSSIDWYNEQFF
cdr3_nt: TGTGCCAGCAGCTCTATAGACTGGTACAATGAGCAGTTCTTC

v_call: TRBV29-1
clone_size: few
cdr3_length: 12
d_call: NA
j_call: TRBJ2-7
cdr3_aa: CSVEIDGYEQYF
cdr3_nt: TGCAGCGTTGAGATTGACGGCTACGAGCAGTACTTC

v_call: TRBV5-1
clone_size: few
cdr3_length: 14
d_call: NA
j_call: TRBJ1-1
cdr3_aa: CASSLPGLGTEAFF
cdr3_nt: TGCGCCAGCAGCTTGCCGGGGTTGGGCACTGAAGCTTTCTTT

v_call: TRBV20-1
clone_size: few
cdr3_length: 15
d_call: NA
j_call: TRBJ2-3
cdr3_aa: CSARNLASGTDTQYF
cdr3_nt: TGCAGTGCTAGAAATTTGGCCTCGGGCACAGATACGCAGTATTTT

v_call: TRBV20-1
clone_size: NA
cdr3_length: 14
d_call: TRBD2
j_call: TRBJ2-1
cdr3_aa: CSARPGSSGGYKVF
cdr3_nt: TGCAGTGCAAGACCGGGGTCTAGCGGGGGATACAAGGTCTTC

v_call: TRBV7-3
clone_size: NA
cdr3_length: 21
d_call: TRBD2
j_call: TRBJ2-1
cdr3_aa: CASSLRPPAGTSGTYYNEQFF
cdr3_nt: TGTGCCAGCAGCTTAAGGCCCCCCGCCGGGACTAGCGGGACGTACTACAATGAGCAGTTCTTC

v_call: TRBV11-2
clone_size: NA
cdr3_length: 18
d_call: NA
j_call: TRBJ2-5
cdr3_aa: CASSLGGSSRGAQETQYF
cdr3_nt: TGTGCCAGCAGCTTAGGAGGGTCGTCCAGGGGGGCCCAAGAGACCCAGTACTTC

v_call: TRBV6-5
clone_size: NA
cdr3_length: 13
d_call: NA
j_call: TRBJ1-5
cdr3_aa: CASSPKPNQPQHF
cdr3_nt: TGTGCCAGCAGCCCTAAACCGAATCAGCCCCAGCATTTT

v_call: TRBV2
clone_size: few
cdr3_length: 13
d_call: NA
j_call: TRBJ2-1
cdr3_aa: CASERISYNEQFF
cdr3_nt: TGTGCCAGTGAAAGGATCTCCTACAATGAGCAGTTCTTC

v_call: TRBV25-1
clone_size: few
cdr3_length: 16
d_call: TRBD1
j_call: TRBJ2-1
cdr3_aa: CASSEGTGGSYNEQFF
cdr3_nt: TGTGCCAGCAGTGAAGGGACAGGGGGCTCCTACAATGAGCAGTTCTTC

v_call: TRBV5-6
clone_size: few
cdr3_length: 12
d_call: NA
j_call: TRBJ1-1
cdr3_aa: CASSLPRERAFF
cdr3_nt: TGTGCCAGCAGCTTGCCCAGGGAGCGAGCTTTCTTT

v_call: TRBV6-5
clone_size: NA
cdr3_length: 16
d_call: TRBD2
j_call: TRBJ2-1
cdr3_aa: CASSYSGGRGYNEQFF
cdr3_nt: TGTGCCAGCAGTTACTCGGGCGGGAGAGGTTACAATGAGCAGTTCTTC

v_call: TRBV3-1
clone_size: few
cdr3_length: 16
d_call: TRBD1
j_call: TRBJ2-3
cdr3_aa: CASSRGDRPRADTQYF
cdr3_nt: TGTGCCAGCAGCAGAGGGGACAGGCCCCGGGCAGATACGCAGTATTTT

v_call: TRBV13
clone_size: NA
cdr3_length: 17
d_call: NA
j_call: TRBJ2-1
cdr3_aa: CASSLAPAGRSYNEQFF
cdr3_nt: TGTGCCAGCAGCTTAGCCCCTGCGGGACGGTCCTACAATGAGCAGTTCTTC

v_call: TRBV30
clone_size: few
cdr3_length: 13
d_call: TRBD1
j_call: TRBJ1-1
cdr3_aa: CAWSATGETEAFF
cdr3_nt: TGTGCCTGGAGTGCGACAGGGGAGACTGAAGCTTTCTTT

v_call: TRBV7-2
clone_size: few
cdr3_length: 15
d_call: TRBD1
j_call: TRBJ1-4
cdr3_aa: CASSLTGTGSEKLFF
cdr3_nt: TGTGCCAGCAGCTTAACCGGGACAGGGTCTGAAAAACTGTTTTTT

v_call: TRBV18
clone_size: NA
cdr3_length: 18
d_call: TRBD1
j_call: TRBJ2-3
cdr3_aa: CASSKMPVTGDLADTQYF
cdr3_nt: TGTGCCAGCTCTAAAATGCCCGTCACAGGGGATTTGGCGGATACGCAGTATTTT

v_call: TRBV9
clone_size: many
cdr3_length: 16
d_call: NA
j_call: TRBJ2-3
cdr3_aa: CASSLCRPTSTDTQYF
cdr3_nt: TGTGCCAGCAGCCTCTGCAGACCTACTAGCACAGATACGCAGTATTTT

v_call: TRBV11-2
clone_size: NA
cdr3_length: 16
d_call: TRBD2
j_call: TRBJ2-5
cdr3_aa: CASSSRLAGFQETQYF
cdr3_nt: TGTGCCAGCAGCTCAAGACTAGCGGGGTTCCAAGAGACCCAGTACTTC

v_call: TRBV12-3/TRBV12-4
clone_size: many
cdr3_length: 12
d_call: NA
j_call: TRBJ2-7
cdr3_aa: CASSASGYEQYF
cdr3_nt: TGTGCCAGCAGCGCTTCCGGATACGAGCAGTACTTC

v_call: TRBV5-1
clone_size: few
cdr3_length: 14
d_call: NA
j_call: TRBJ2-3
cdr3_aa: CASSPLTAPDTQYF
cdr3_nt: TGCGCCAGCAGCCCGTTGACGGCCCCAGATACGCAGTATTTT

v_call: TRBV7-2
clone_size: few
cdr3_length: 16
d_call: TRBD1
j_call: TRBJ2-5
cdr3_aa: CASSPEGTGGEETQYF
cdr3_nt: TGTGCCAGCAGCCCAGAGGGGACAGGGGGCGAAGAGACCCAGTACTTC

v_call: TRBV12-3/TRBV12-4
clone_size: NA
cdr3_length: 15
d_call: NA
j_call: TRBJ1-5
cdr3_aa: CASSLFRGDNQPQHF
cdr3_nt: TGTGCCAGCAGTTTGTTCAGGGGAGATAATCAGCCCCAGCATTTT

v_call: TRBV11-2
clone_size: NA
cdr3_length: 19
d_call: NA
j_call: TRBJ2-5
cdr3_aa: CASSSKSGGAGNSQETQYF
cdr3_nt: TGTGCCAGCAGCTCCAAATCGGGCGGGGCGGGCAACTCCCAAGAGACCCAGTACTTC

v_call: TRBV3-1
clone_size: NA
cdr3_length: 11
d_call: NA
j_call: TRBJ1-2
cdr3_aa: CASSHLDFLSF
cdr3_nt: TGTGCCAGCAGCCACCTGGACTTCCTCAGCTTC

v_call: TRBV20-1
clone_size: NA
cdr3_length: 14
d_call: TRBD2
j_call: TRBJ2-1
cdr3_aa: CSAREPDGLAEQFF
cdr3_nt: TGCAGTGCTAGAGAACCCGACGGACTAGCGGAGCAGTTCTTC

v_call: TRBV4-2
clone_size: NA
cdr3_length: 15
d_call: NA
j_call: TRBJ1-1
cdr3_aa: CASSQEFGANTEAFF
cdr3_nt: TGTGCCAGCAGCCAAGAGTTTGGGGCCAACACTGAAGCTTTCTTT

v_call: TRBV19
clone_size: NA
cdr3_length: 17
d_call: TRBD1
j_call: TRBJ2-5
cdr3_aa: CASSRGEGTGAQETQYF
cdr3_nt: TGTGCCAGTAGCCGGGGAGAAGGGACAGGGGCTCAAGAGACCCAGTACTTC

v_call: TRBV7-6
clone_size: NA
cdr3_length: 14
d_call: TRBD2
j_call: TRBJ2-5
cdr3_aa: CASSPWEGQETQYF
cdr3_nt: TGTGCCAGCAGCCCATGGGAGGGCCAAGAGACCCAGTACTTC

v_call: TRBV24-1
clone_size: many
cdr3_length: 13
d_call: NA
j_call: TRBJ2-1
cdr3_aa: CATSDADSDEQFF
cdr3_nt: TGTGCCACCAGTGATGCTGACTCGGATGAGCAGTTCTTC

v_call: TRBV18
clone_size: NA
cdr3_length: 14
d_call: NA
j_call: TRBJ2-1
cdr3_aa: CASSSTRVVNEQFF
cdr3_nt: TGTGCCAGCTCATCAACGCGAGTGGTCAATGAGCAGTTCTTC

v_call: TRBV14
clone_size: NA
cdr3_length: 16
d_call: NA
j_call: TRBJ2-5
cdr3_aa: CASSQSKPPLQETQYF
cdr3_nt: TGTGCCAGCAGCCAATCTAAGCCACCACTCCAAGAGACCCAGTACTTC

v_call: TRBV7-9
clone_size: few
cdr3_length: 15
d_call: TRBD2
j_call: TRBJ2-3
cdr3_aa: CASSIAGPRADTQYF
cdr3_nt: TGTGCCAGCAGTATAGCGGGTCCCCGGGCAGATACGCAGTATTTT

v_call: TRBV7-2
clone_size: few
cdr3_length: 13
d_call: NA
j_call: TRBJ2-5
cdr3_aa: CASSLQEQETQYF
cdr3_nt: TGTGCCAGCAGCTTACAGGAGCAAGAGACCCAGTACTTC

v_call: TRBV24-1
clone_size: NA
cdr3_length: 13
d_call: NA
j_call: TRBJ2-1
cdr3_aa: CATSDPGRDQQFF
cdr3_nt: TGTGCCACCAGTGATCCCGGGAGAGATCAGCAGTTCTTC

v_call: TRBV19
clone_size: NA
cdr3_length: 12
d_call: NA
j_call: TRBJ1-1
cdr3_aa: CASRVGGTEAFF
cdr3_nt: TGTGCCAGTAGAGTGGGGGGGACTGAAGCTTTCTTT

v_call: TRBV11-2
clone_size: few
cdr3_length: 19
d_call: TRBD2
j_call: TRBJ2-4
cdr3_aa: CASSFPTSGRGGSKNIQYF
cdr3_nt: TGTGCCAGCAGCTTTCCGACTAGCGGGAGGGGCGGGTCCAAAAACATTCAGTACTTC

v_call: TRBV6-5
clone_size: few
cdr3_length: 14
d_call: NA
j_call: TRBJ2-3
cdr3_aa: CASSLDRFTDTQYF
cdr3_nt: TGTGCCAGCAGTTTAGACAGGTTCACAGATACGCAGTATTTT

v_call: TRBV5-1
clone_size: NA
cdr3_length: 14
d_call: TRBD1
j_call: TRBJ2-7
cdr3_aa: CASSAGDRAYEQYF
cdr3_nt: TGCGCCAGCAGCGCTGGGGACAGGGCCTACGAGCAGTACTTC

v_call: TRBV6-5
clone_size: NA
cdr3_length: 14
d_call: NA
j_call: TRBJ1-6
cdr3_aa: CASSYSVYNSPLHF
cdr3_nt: TGTGCCAGCAGTTACTCAGTATATAATTCACCCCTCCACTTT

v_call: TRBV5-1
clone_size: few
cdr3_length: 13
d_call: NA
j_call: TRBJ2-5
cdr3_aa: CATTGDAQETQYF
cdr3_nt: TGCGCCACCACCGGGGACGCCCAAGAGACCCAGTACTTC

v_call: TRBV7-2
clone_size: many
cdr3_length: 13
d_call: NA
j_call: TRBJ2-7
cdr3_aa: CASSFRRDDEQYF
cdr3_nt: TGTGCCAGCAGCTTTCGACGGGACGACGAGCAGTACTTC

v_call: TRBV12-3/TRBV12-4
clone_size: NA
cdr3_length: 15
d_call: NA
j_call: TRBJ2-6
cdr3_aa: CASSLGAGGANVLTF
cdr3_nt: TGTGCCAGCAGTTTGGGGGCAGGTGGGGCCAACGTCCTGACTTTC

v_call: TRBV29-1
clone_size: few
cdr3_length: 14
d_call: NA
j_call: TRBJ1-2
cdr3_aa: CSDGAVADLYGYTF
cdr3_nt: TGCAGCGATGGGGCGGTGGCGGACCTCTATGGCTACACCTTC

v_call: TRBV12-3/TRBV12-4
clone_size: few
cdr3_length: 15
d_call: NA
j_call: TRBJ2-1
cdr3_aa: CASRRQGGVWNEQFF
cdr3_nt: TGTGCCAGCAGGAGACAGGGAGGTGTGTGGAATGAGCAGTTCTTC

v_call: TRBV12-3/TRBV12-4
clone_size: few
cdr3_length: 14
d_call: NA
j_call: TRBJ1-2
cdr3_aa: CASSTPRVTLGYTF
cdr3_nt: TGTGCCAGCAGCACCCCCAGGGTAACACTCGGCTACACCTTC

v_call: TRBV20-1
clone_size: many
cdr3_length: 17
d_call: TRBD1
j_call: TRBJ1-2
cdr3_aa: CSARDRTGGVVRHGYTF
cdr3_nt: TGCAGTGCTAGAGATAGGACAGGGGGCGTCGTTAGGCATGGCTACACCTTC

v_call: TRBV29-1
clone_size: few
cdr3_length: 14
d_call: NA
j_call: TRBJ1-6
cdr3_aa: CSVDLGEEGSPLHF
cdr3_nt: TGCAGCGTTGATCTCGGGGAAGAGGGTTCACCCCTCCACTTT

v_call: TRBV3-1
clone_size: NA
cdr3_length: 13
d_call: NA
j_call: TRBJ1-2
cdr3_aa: CASSQEYAYGYTF
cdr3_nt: TGTGCCAGCAGCCAAGAATACGCCTATGGCTACACCTTC

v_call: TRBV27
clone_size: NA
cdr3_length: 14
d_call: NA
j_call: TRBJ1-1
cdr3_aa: CASRAGGVNTEAFF
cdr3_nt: TGTGCCAGCAGAGCGGGGGGGGTGAACACTGAAGCTTTCTTT

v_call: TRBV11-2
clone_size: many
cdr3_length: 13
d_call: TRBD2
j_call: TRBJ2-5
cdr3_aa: CASSSGGQETQYF
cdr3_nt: TGTGCCAGCAGCTCGGGGGGCCAAGAGACCCAGTACTTC

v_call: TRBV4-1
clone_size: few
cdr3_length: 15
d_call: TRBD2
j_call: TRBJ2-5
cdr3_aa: CASSQVTSGGSAQYF
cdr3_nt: TGCGCCAGCAGCCAAGTGACTAGCGGCGGATCGGCCCAGTACTTC

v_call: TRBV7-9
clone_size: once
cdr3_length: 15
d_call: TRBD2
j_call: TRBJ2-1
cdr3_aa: CASSPGTSKGNEQFF
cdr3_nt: TGTGCCAGCAGCCCCGGGACTAGCAAGGGCAATGAGCAGTTCTTC

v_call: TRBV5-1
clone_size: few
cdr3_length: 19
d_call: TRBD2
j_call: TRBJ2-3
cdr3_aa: CASSLGPSGHPTGTDTQYF
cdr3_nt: TGCGCCAGCAGCTTGGGTCCTAGCGGGCACCCCACCGGCACAGATACGCAGTATTTT

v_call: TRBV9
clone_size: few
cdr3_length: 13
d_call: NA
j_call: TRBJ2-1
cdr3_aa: CASSTQVVNEQFF
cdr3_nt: TGTGCCAGCAGCACCCAAGTAGTCAATGAGCAGTTCTTC

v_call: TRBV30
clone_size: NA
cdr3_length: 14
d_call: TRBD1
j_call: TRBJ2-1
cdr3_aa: CAWSAGTGDNEQFF
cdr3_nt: TGTGCCTGGAGTGCCGGGACAGGCGACAATGAGCAGTTCTTC

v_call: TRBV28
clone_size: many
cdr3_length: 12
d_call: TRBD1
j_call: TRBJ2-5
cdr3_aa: CASRTGGQTQYF
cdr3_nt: TGTGCCAGCAGGACAGGGGGACAGACCCAGTACTTC

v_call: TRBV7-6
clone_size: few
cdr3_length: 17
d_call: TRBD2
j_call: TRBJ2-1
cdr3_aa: CASSSLASGRGHNEQFF
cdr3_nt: TGTGCCAGCAGCTCCCTTGCAAGCGGGAGAGGACACAATGAGCAGTTCTTC

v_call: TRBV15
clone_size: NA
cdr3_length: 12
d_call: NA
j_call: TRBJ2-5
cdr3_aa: CATSNHRETQYF
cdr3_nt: TGTGCCACCAGCAATCACCGGGAGACCCAGTACTTC

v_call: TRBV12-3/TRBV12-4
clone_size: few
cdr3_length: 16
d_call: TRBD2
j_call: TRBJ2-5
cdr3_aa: CASSSIAGRWKETQYF
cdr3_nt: TGTGCCAGCAGTTCCATAGCGGGGAGGTGGAAGGAGACCCAGTACTTC